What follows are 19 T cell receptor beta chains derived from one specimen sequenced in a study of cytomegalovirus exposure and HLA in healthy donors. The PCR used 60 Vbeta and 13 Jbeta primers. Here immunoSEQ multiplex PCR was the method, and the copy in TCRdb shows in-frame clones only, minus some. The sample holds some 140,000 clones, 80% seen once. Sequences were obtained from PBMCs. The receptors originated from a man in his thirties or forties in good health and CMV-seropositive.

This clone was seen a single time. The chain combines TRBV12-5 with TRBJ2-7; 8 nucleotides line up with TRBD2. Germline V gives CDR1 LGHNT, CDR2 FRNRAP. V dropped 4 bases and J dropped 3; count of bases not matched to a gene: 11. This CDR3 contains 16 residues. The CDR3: CASGSKILAEDYEQYF. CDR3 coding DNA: TGTGCTAGTGGTTCGAAGATACTAGCGGAGGACTACGAGCAGTACTTC.

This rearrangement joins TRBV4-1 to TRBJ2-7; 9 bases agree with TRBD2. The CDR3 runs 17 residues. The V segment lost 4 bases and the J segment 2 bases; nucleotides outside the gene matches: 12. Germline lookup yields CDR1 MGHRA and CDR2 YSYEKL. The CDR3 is CASSPRGGASGTYEQYF. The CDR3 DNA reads TGCGCCAGCAGCCCGAGGGGGGGAGCTAGCGGGACCTACGAGCAGTACTTC.

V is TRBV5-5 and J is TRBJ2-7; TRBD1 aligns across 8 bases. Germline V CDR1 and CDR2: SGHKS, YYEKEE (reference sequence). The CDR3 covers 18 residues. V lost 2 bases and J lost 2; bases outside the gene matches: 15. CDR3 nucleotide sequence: TGTGCCAGCAGCTTTTCCTCCTCTCGACAGGGGATGACCTACGAGCAGTACTTC. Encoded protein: CASSFSSSRQGMTYEQYF.

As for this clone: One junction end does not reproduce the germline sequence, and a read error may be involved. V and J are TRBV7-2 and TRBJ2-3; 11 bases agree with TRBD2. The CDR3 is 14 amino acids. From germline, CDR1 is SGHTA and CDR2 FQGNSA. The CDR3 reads CASSLAGGRNTQYF. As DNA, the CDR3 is TGTGCCAGCAGCCTAGCGGGAGGACGGAATACGCAGTATTTT.

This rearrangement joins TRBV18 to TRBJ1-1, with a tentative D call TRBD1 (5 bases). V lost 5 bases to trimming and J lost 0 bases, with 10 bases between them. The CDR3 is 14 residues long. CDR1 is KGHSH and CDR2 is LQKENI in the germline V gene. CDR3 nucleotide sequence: TGTGCCAGCTCAACTCCGACAGTGAACACTGAAGCTTTCTTT. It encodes CASSTPTVNTEAFF.

The CDR3 DNA reads as TGTGCCAGCAGTGGAACTGGGGGGGACCCTTACAATGAGCAGTTCTTC. This sequence encodes CASSGTGGDPYNEQFF. The chain recombines TRBV25-1 with TRBJ2-1; 7 bases fit TRBD2. The V segment lost 4 bases and the J segment 4 bases; nucleotides outside the gene matches: 10. The CDR3 loop spans 16 amino acids. The V gene's germline CDR1 is MGHDK and CDR2 SYGVNS.

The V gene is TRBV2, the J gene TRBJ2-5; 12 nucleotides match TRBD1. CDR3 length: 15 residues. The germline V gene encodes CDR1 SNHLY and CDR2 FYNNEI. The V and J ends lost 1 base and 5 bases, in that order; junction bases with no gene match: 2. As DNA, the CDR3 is TGTGCCAGCAGTGAAGAGGGGACAGGGGGCGAGACCCAGTACTTC. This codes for CASSEEGTGGETQYF.

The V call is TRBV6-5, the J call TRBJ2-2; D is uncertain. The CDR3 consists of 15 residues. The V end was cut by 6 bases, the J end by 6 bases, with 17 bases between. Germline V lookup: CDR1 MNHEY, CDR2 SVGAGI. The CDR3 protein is CASSPHVNWPGELFF. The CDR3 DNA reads TGTGCCAGCAGCCCCCATGTGAATTGGCCCGGGGAGCTGTTTTTT.

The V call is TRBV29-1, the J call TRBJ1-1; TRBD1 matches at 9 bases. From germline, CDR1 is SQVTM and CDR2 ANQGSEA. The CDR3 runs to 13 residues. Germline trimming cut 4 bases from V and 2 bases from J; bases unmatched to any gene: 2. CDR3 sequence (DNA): TGCAGCGTTGGTACAGGGGGCAACACTGAAGCTTTCTTT. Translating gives CSVGTGGNTEAFF. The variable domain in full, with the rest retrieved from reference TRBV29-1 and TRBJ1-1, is SAVISQKPSRDICQRGTSLTIQCQVDSQVTMMFWYRQQPGQSLTLIATANQGSEATYESGFVIDKFPISRPNLTFSTLTVSNMSPEDSSIYLCSVGTGGNTEAFFGQGTRLTVV.

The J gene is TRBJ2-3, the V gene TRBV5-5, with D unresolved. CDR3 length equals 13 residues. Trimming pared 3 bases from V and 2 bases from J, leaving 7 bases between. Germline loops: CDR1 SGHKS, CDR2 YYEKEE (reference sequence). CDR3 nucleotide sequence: TGTGCCAGCAGCTCCGAACTCACAGATACGCAGTATTTT. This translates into CASSSELTDTQYF.

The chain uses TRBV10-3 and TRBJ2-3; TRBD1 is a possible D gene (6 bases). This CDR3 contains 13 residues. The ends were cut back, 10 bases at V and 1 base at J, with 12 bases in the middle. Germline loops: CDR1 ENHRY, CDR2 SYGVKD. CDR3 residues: CARAAGGTDTQYF. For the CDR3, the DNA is TGTGCCAGGGCTGCAGGGGGCACAGATACGCAGTATTTT.

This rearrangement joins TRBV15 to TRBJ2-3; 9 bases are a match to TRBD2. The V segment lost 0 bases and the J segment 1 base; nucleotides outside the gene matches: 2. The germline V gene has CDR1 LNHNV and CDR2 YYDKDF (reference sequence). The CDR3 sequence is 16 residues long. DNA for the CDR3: TGTGCCACCAGCAGAGATTGGACTAGCGGCACAGATACGCAGTATTTT. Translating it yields CATSRDWTSGTDTQYF.

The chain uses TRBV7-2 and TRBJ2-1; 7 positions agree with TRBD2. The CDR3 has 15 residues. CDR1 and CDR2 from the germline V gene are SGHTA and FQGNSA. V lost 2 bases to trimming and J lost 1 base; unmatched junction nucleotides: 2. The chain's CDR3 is CASSLRRESYNEQFF. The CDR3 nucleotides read TGTGCCAGCAGCTTACGGCGGGAGTCCTACAATGAGCAGTTCTTC.

Here the CDR3 DNA reads TGTGCCAGCAGCTTAGGTCGGGGGAGCACAGATACGCAGTATTTT. This sequence encodes CASSLGRGSTDTQYF. The chain recombines TRBV11-3 with TRBJ2-3; tentatively, D is TRBD2 (6 bases). Germline-derived CDR1 and CDR2 are SGHNT and YENEEA. This CDR3 region has 15 residues. The V gene lost 1 base and the J gene lost 0 bases, with 8 bases spanning the gap.

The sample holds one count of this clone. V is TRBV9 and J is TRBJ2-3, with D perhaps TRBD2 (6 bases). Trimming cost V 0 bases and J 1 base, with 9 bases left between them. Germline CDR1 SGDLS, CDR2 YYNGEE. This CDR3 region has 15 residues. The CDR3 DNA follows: TGTGCCAGCAGCGTAGCGGGAGTGGGCACAGATACGCAGTATTTT. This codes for CASSVAGVGTDTQYF.

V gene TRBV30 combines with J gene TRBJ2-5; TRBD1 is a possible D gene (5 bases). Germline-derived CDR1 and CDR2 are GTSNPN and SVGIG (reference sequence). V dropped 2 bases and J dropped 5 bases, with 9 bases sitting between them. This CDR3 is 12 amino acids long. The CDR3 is CAWSPGWETQYF. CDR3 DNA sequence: TGTGCCTGGAGTCCAGGGTGGGAGACCCAGTACTTC.

CDR3 amino acids: CASTQEVAGEVDTQYF. CDR3 nucleotide sequence: TGCGCCAGCACCCAGGAGGTAGCGGGAGAGGTAGATACGCAGTATTTT. V usage is TRBV4-1 and J usage is TRBJ2-3; 9 bases align to TRBD2. The CDR3 has 16 residues. Germline-derived CDR1 and CDR2 are MGHRA and YSYEKL. V was pared by 7 bases and J by 5 bases, with 13 bases of the junction left unmatched.

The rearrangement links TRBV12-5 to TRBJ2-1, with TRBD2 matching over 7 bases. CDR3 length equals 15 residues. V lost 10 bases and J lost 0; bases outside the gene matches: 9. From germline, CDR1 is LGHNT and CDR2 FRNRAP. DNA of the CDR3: TGTGCTACCCGAAAGCGGGACGGCTCCTACAATGAGCAGTTCTTC. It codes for CATRKRDGSYNEQFF.

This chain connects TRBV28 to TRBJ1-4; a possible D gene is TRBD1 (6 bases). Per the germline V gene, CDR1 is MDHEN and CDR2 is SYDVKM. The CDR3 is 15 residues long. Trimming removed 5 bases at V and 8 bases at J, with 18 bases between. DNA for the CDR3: TGTGCCAGCAGTGGATCCCAGGGGTCTAGGGAAAAACTGTTTTTT. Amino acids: CASSGSQGSREKLFF. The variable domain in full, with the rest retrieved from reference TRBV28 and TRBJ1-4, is DVKVTQSSRYLVKRTGEKVFLECVQDMDHENMFWYRQDPGLGLRLIYFSYDVKMKEKGDIPEGYSVSREKKERFSLILESASTNQTSMYLCASSGSQGSREKLFFGSGTQLSVL.